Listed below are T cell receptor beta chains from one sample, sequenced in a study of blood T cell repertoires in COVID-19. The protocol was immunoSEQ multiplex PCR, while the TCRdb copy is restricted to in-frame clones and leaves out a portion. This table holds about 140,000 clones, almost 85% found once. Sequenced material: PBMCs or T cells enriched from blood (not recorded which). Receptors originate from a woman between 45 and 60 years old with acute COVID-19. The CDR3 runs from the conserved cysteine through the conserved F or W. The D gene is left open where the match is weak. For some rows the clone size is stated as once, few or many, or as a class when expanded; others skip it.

TGTGCCAGCGGCGACAGTCCGAGCTCTGGGGCCAACGTCCTGACTTTC	CASGDSPSSGANVLTF	NA	TRBV7-9	TRBJ2-6	NA
TGTGCCAGCAGCGCGGGGGGGCGTTCCTACAATGAGCAGTTCTTC	CASSAGGRSYNEQFF	NA	TRBV7-7	TRBJ2-1	TRBD2
TGTGCCAGTAAACACCGGGACAGGGGGCTTGAAGCTTTCTTT	CASKHRDRGLEAFF	NA	TRBV19	TRBJ1-1	TRBD1
TGTGCCAGCAGCAACCGGACTGGTTCACCCCTCCACTTT	CASSNRTGSPLHF	NA	TRBV21-1	TRBJ1-6	NA
TGTGCCAGCACCCCCCGACTAGCGGGAGGGCCCGCCGGGGAGCTGTTTTTT	CASTPRLAGGPAGELFF	few	TRBV4-2	TRBJ2-2	TRBD2
TGTGCCAGTAGTGACAGGGGGCCCTATGGCTACACCTTC	CASSDRGPYGYTF	NA	TRBV19	TRBJ1-2	TRBD1
TGTGCCAGTACCCAACGGGGGGTGTACACTGAAGCTTTCTTT	CASTQRGVYTEAFF	NA	TRBV19	TRBJ1-1	NA
TGTGCCAGCAGTTTAACTAGAGACAATGAGCAGTTCTTC	CASSLTRDNEQFF	NA	TRBV12-3/TRBV12-4	TRBJ2-1	NA
TGCGCCAGCAGTGGGGGGCGGCCCGAGGGGGAGACCCAGTACTTC	CASSGGRPEGETQYF	NA	TRBV10-2	TRBJ2-5	NA
TGCGCCAGCAGCCAAGGATGGGTCGGGACTAGCTTAGGGTACGAGCAGTACTTC	CASSQGWVGTSLGYEQYF	NA	TRBV4-1	TRBJ2-7	TRBD2
TGTGCCAGCAGCCATATAGCGGGACCCTACAATGAGCAGTTCTTC	CASSHIAGPYNEQFF	NA	TRBV7-2	TRBJ2-1	TRBD2
TGTGCCAGCAGCTCGAGCGGGAACCCTTATGATACGCAGTATTTT	CASSSSGNPYDTQYF	once	TRBV5-8	TRBJ2-3	TRBD2
TGTGCCAGCAGCTCATTAGCGGGGGGATACAATGAGCAGTTCTTC	CASSSLAGGYNEQFF	once	TRBV11-2	TRBJ2-1	TRBD2
TGTGCCTGGAAAACTACAACTAATGAAAAACTGTTTTTT	CAWKTTTNEKLFF	NA	TRBV30	TRBJ1-4	NA
TGTGCCTGGAGTGCCCCTCGCGGGTCCTACAATGAGCAGTTCTTC	CAWSAPRGSYNEQFF	NA	TRBV30	TRBJ2-1	NA
TGCGCCAGCAGCCACTTCACCCCCAGGAGGGGAAACACCATATATTTT	CASSHFTPRRGNTIYF	NA	TRBV4-1	TRBJ1-3	NA
TGTGCCAGCAGTGAAACCCCGGGACAGGGGGGGGCGGAAAAACTGTTTTTT	CASSETPGQGGAEKLFF	once	TRBV25-1	TRBJ1-4	TRBD1
TGTGCCAGCAGCTCGACTAGCGGGGGGGAGCTGTTTTTT	CASSSTSGGELFF	NA	TRBV7-3	TRBJ2-2	TRBD2
TGTGCCAGCAGCTATGCTACGAACACTGAAGCTTTCTTT	CASSYATNTEAFF	NA	TRBV2	TRBJ1-1	NA
TGTGCCAGCAGCTTAATCACGAACACCGGGGAGCTGTTTTTT	CASSLITNTGELFF	NA	TRBV7-2	TRBJ2-2	NA
TGTGCCAGCAGTTTATTCTCGAGACCGGGAGCTTTCTTT	CASSLFSRPGAFF	NA	TRBV12-3/TRBV12-4	TRBJ1-1	NA
TGTGCCAGCACTCCTAGCTCTGGAAACACCATATATTTT	CASTPSSGNTIYF	NA	TRBV2	TRBJ1-3	NA